These T cell receptor beta chains were read from a single sample in a study of PD-L1 blockade in urothelial cancer. Profiling relied on immunoSEQ multiplex PCR, and the TCRdb table lists in-frame clones only, not all of them. The sample has 50,000 or so clones, about 86% seen once; the top ten hold roughly 22%. Here the sequenced sample was PBMCs, taken around atezolizumab (anti-PD-L1) treatment. All receptors come from a man aged 55-75 years with urothelial cancer. Each CDR3 is given with its conserved first and last residue. Each record gives: J gene, clone size, V gene, D gene, CDR3 protein, CDR3 DNA. A D gene is named only where the DNA matches it firmly. Clone size is not always given. Where it is, it says once, few, many or a class for expanded clones.

j_call: TRBJ1-2; clone_size: NA; v_call: TRBV5-5; d_call: NA; cdr3_aa: CASSLAGASRASGYTF; cdr3_nt: TGTGCCAGCAGCTTGGCAGGGGCCAGCCGTGCCTCCGGCTACACCTTC
j_call: TRBJ1-1; clone_size: few; v_call: TRBV19; d_call: TRBD1; cdr3_aa: CASSPGTGRGEAFF; cdr3_nt: TGTGCCAGTAGTCCTGGGACAGGGAGAGGTGAAGCTTTCTTT
j_call: TRBJ1-6; clone_size: NA; v_call: TRBV15; d_call: NA; cdr3_aa: CATSRDLGTYNSPLHF; cdr3_nt: TGTGCCACCAGCAGAGACCTCGGGACTTATAATTCACCCCTCCACTTT
j_call: TRBJ1-4; clone_size: NA; v_call: TRBV5-1; d_call: NA; cdr3_aa: CASRRTGRSTNEKLFF; cdr3_nt: TGCGCCAGCAGACGTACTGGTCGTTCAACTAATGAAAAACTGTTTTTT
j_call: TRBJ2-2; clone_size: NA; v_call: TRBV2; d_call: NA; cdr3_aa: CASSEARGKHGELFF; cdr3_nt: TGTGCCAGCAGTGAAGCTCGGGGAAAACACGGGGAGCTGTTTTTT
j_call: TRBJ1-2; clone_size: NA; v_call: TRBV6-1; d_call: NA; cdr3_aa: CASSEYPSPAAGYTF; cdr3_nt: TGTGCCAGCAGTGAATATCCGTCTCCCGCGGCTGGCTACACCTTC
j_call: TRBJ2-7; clone_size: NA; v_call: TRBV15; d_call: NA; cdr3_aa: CATSRAPTGHEQYF; cdr3_nt: TGTGCCACCAGCAGAGCCCCCACAGGGCACGAGCAGTACTTC
j_call: TRBJ1-1; clone_size: NA; v_call: TRBV18; d_call: TRBD1; cdr3_aa: CASSSDRGGEAFF; cdr3_nt: TGTGCCAGCTCTTCGGACAGGGGCGGTGAAGCTTTCTTT
j_call: TRBJ2-5; clone_size: NA; v_call: TRBV6-5; d_call: TRBD2; cdr3_aa: CASSYSTSGYQETQYF; cdr3_nt: TGTGCCAGCAGTTACTCGACTAGCGGGTACCAAGAGACCCAGTACTTC
j_call: TRBJ2-5; clone_size: NA; v_call: TRBV10-2; d_call: NA; cdr3_aa: CASTAGRQETQYF; cdr3_nt: TGCGCCAGCACGGCGGGGAGGCAAGAGACCCAGTACTTC
j_call: TRBJ2-2; clone_size: NA; v_call: TRBV6-5; d_call: TRBD1; cdr3_aa: CASNQDRVGELFF; cdr3_nt: TGTGCCAGCAACCAAGACAGGGTCGGGGAGCTGTTTTTT
j_call: TRBJ1-1; clone_size: NA; v_call: TRBV6-6; d_call: TRBD1; cdr3_aa: CASSVGQGLSTEAFF; cdr3_nt: TGTGCCAGCAGTGTAGGACAGGGTCTGAGCACTGAAGCTTTCTTT
j_call: TRBJ1-1; clone_size: NA; v_call: TRBV9; d_call: NA; cdr3_aa: CASSVQGTEAFF; cdr3_nt: TGTGCCAGCAGCGTACAGGGCACTGAAGCTTTCTTT
j_call: TRBJ1-2; clone_size: NA; v_call: TRBV7-2; d_call: NA; cdr3_aa: CASSSSRGANYGYTF; cdr3_nt: TGTGCCAGCAGCTCGTCCCGGGGGGCTAACTATGGCTACACCTTC
j_call: TRBJ1-6; clone_size: NA; v_call: TRBV19; d_call: NA; cdr3_aa: CASGPSPLHF; cdr3_nt: TGTGCCAGTGGGCCTTCACCCCTCCACTTT
j_call: TRBJ2-7; clone_size: few; v_call: TRBV2; d_call: NA; cdr3_aa: CASGRQATYEQYF; cdr3_nt: TGTGCCAGCGGTCGGCAGGCCACCTACGAGCAGTACTTC
j_call: TRBJ2-7; clone_size: NA; v_call: TRBV27; d_call: TRBD1; cdr3_aa: CASRRQGAGGYEQYF; cdr3_nt: TGTGCCAGCAGGAGACAGGGGGCAGGGGGCTACGAGCAGTACTTC
j_call: TRBJ2-7; clone_size: NA; v_call: TRBV6-5; d_call: NA; cdr3_aa: CASSYGPYEQYF; cdr3_nt: TGTGCCAGCAGTTACGGGCCCTACGAGCAGTACTTC
j_call: TRBJ2-5; clone_size: few; v_call: TRBV19; d_call: NA; cdr3_aa: CASSRTVQETQYF; cdr3_nt: TGTGCCAGTAGCCGGACAGTTCAAGAGACCCAGTACTTC
j_call: TRBJ2-2; clone_size: NA; v_call: TRBV7-2; d_call: NA; cdr3_aa: CASSLEGQTTGELFF; cdr3_nt: TGTGCCAGCAGCTTAGAAGGACAGACCACCGGGGAGCTGTTTTTT
j_call: TRBJ2-1; clone_size: NA; v_call: TRBV6-1; d_call: NA; cdr3_aa: CASSFTYNEQFF; cdr3_nt: TGTGCCAGCAGTTTCACCTACAATGAGCAGTTCTTC
j_call: TRBJ2-1; clone_size: NA; v_call: TRBV5-4; d_call: TRBD2; cdr3_aa: CASSLASLAGVSMEQFF; cdr3_nt: TGTGCCAGCAGCTTGGCGTCGTTAGCGGGGGTCTCTATGGAGCAGTTCTTC
j_call: TRBJ1-5; clone_size: NA; v_call: TRBV5-1; d_call: TRBD1; cdr3_aa: CASSRTGNSNQPQHF; cdr3_nt: TGCGCCAGCAGCAGGACAGGGAATAGCAATCAGCCCCAGCATTTT
j_call: TRBJ2-7; clone_size: NA; v_call: TRBV15; d_call: TRBD2; cdr3_aa: CATSIGTSGREEQYF; cdr3_nt: TGTGCCACCAGCATCGGGACTAGCGGGAGGGAAGAGCAGTACTTC
j_call: TRBJ2-2; clone_size: NA; v_call: TRBV6-1; d_call: TRBD1; cdr3_aa: CASREQGSTGELFF; cdr3_nt: TGTGCCAGCAGGGAACAGGGGAGCACCGGGGAGCTGTTTTTT
j_call: TRBJ2-4; clone_size: NA; v_call: TRBV11-2; d_call: NA; cdr3_aa: CASSLKIGVRESIQYF; cdr3_nt: TGTGCCAGCAGCTTAAAAATAGGGGTCAGGGAAAGCATTCAGTACTTC
j_call: TRBJ2-7; clone_size: NA; v_call: TRBV5-1; d_call: NA; cdr3_aa: CASSTSSYEQYF; cdr3_nt: TGCGCCAGCAGCACAAGCTCCTACGAGCAGTACTTC
j_call: TRBJ2-7; clone_size: NA; v_call: TRBV19; d_call: TRBD2; cdr3_aa: CASKGGTSGTYEQYF; cdr3_nt: TGTGCCAGTAAAGGAGGGACTAGCGGGACCTACGAGCAGTACTTC
j_call: TRBJ2-7; clone_size: NA; v_call: TRBV19; d_call: TRBD1; cdr3_aa: CASSIYYDRAYEQYF; cdr3_nt: TGTGCCAGTAGTATTTACTATGACAGGGCCTACGAGCAGTACTTC
j_call: TRBJ1-5; clone_size: NA; v_call: TRBV28; d_call: TRBD1; cdr3_aa: CASSPGTGDSQPQHF; cdr3_nt: TGTGCCAGCAGTCCGGGGACAGGGGACAGTCAGCCCCAGCATTTT
j_call: TRBJ2-7; clone_size: NA; v_call: TRBV5-1; d_call: TRBD1; cdr3_aa: CASSLAVGDSSYEQYF; cdr3_nt: TGCGCCAGCAGCTTGGCCGTGGGGGACAGCTCCTACGAGCAGTACTTC
j_call: TRBJ1-5; clone_size: NA; v_call: TRBV7-6; d_call: NA; cdr3_aa: CASSPLLGSNQPQHF; cdr3_nt: TGTGCCAGCAGCCCCCTCCTTGGCAGCAATCAGCCCCAGCATTTT
j_call: TRBJ2-7; clone_size: NA; v_call: TRBV4-1; d_call: TRBD1; cdr3_aa: CASSGGAHTGVRYEQYF; cdr3_nt: TGCGCCAGCAGCGGGGGAGCTCACACAGGGGTTAGGTACGAGCAGTACTTC
j_call: TRBJ2-7; clone_size: once; v_call: TRBV29-1; d_call: NA; cdr3_aa: CSVVFQGLHEQYF; cdr3_nt: TGCAGCGTTGTTTTTCAGGGACTCCACGAGCAGTACTTC
j_call: TRBJ2-7; clone_size: NA; v_call: TRBV25-1; d_call: NA; cdr3_aa: CASSPANRGSYEQYF; cdr3_nt: TGTGCCAGCAGCCCCGCTAACCGGGGGTCCTACGAGCAGTACTTC
j_call: TRBJ2-7; clone_size: NA; v_call: TRBV19; d_call: NA; cdr3_aa: CASSMSGVGHEQYF; cdr3_nt: TGTGCCAGTAGTATGTCCGGGGTCGGCCACGAGCAGTACTTC
j_call: TRBJ2-6; clone_size: few; v_call: TRBV29-1; d_call: TRBD1; cdr3_aa: CSVEGDRSGANVLTF; cdr3_nt: TGCAGCGTTGAAGGGGACAGGTCTGGGGCCAACGTCCTGACTTTC
j_call: TRBJ1-3; clone_size: NA; v_call: TRBV7-9; d_call: NA; cdr3_aa: CASSVQTGNTIYF; cdr3_nt: TGTGCCAGCAGCGTCCAGACTGGAAACACCATATATTTT
j_call: TRBJ1-2; clone_size: NA; v_call: TRBV6-4; d_call: TRBD1; cdr3_aa: CASSLDRGRGYTF; cdr3_nt: TGTGCCAGCAGTCTCGACAGGGGACGTGGCTACACCTTC
j_call: TRBJ2-5; clone_size: NA; v_call: TRBV6-5; d_call: NA; cdr3_aa: CASRMTDMIGAQYF; cdr3_nt: TGTGCCAGCAGAATGACTGACATGATAGGGGCCCAGTACTTC
j_call: TRBJ1-2; clone_size: NA; v_call: TRBV30; d_call: NA; cdr3_aa: CAWKLDGGGGFYGYTF; cdr3_nt: TGTGCCTGGAAGCTGGACGGGGGAGGGGGTTTCTATGGCTACACCTTC